The clone carrying this T cell receptor beta chain was found a few times. Its specificity is not known. CDR1 is DFQATT and CDR2 is SNEGSKA in the germline V gene (reference sequence). V was clipped by 3 bases and J by 8 bases; unmatched bases: 8. The CDR3 spans 14 residues. The data were obtained in a study of CD8 T cells in ankylosing spondylitis. TCRdb ran MiXCR on the 5' RACE reads and lists one entry per CDR3 protein. The table lists some 120,000 distinct CDR3 sequences, roughly 13% of them singletons. Study-wide points: As reported, disease-linked clones showed significant enrichment in matched ankylosing spondylitis synovial fluid. A motif in TCR beta, a set of several highly homologous variants, appeared characteristic of ankylosing spondylitis blood. The disease-linked clones had a CD8+ phenotype and low blood frequencies.

The chain is built from TRBV20-1 and TRBJ1-4; 8 nucleotides line up with TRBD1. The material sequenced was blood, either unsorted or a sorted T cell fraction (not recorded which). This receptor was taken from a female donor with ankylosing spondylitis or in good health (not recorded which). CDR3: CSARDQGAREKLFF. In DNA, the CDR3 is TGCAGTGCTAGGGATCAGGGGGCGCGGGAAAAACTGTTTTTT.